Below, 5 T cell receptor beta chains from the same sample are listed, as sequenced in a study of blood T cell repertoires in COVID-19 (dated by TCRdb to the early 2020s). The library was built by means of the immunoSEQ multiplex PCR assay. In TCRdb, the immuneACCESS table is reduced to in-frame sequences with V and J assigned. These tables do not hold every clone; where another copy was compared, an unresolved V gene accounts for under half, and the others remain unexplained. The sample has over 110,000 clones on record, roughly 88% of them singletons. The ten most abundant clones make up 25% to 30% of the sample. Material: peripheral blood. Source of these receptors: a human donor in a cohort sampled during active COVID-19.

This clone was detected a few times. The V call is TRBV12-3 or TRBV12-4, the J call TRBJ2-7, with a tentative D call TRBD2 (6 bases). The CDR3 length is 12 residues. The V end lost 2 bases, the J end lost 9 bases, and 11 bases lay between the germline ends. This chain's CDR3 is CASSLLGGPQYF. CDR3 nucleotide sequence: TGTGCCAGCAGTTTATTGGGAGGACCGCAGTACTTC.

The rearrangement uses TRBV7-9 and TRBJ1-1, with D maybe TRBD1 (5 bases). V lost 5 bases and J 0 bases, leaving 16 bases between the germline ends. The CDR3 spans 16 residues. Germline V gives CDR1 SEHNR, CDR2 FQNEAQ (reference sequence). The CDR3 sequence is CASSQFRTFMNTEAFF. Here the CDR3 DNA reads TGTGCCAGCAGCCAATTCCGGACATTTATGAACACTGAAGCTTTCTTT.

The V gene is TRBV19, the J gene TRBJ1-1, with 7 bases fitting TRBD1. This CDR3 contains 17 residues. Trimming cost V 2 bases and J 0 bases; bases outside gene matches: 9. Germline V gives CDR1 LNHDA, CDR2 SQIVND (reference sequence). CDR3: CASSIRMTGLLNTEAFF. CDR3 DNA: TGTGCCAGTAGTATAAGGATGACAGGGCTACTGAACACTGAAGCTTTCTTT.

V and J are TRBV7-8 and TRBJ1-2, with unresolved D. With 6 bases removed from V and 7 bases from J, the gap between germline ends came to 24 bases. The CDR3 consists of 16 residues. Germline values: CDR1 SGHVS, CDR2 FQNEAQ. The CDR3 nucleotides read TGTGCCAGCAGGGACTCCCTTGCGAGGGCAGCGCGTGGCTACACCTTC. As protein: CASRDSLARAARGYTF. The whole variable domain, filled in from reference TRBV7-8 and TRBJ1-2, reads GAGVSQSPRYKVAKRGQDVALRCDPISGHVSLFWYQQALGQGPEFLTYFQNEAQLDKSGLPSDRFFAERPEGSVSTLKIQRTQQEDSAVYLCASRDSLARAARGYTFGSGTRLTVV.

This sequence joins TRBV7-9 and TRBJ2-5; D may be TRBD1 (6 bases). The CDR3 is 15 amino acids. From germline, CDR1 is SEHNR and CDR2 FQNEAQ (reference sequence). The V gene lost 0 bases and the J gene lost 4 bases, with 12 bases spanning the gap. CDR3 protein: CASSLASGRGETQYF. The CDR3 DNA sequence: TGTGCCAGCAGCTTAGCGTCCGGCAGGGGAGAGACCCAGTACTTC.